This TCR beta chain is from a study of T-cell reconstitution after alpha-beta-depleted transplantation in children. Overall study results and limits: Counts and diversity of T cells one year after transplant came mostly from newly produced T cells.

During its preparation, the TCRbeta library received unique molecular identifiers. In TCRdb, the PCR reads were re-called with MiXCR into one record per CDR3 protein. The table records about 1,000,000 distinct CDR3 sequences, 25% to 35% of them present only once. This CDR3 comprises 14 residues. The germline V and J ends were trimmed by 4 bases and 1 base, with 10 bases remaining between them. This clonotype has ten or more counts. Its target is unknown. The V call is TRBV12-3 or TRBV12-4, the J call TRBJ1-1, with D hard to call. The specimen was PBMCs, mostly from graft donor cells, collected 360 days after TCRalphabeta/CD19-depleted stem cell transplant. The receptor was derived from a boy younger than two who had a stem cell transplant for SCID, so the T cells may come from the graft donor. This CDR3 reads CASSWEDPNTEAFF. CDR3 bases: TGTGCCAGCAGTTGGGAGGACCCGAACACTGAAGCTTTCTTT.